The 21 T cell receptor beta chains listed next were all sequenced from one sample in a study of human T cells and chemical hapten exposure. One entry per CDR3 protein, called by TCRdb with MiXCR from the RACE reads. The sample consists of more than 55,000 distinct CDR3 sequences, around 10% of them appearing once. Time point defined: pre-sensitization, week 0. Treatment indicated: therapeutic diphenylcyclopropenone sensitization with weekly scalp DPC. Source: whole blood, taken in connection with sensitization to the hapten diphenylcyclopropenone (DPC). These receptors all come from a man aged 40-49 years with alopecia areata. Some clones in this sample may be carry-over from other donors' samples.

The chain has TRBV28 and TRBJ1-5; D not certain. Per germline, CDR1 MDHEN and CDR2 SYDVKM. This CDR3 is built from 14 residues. V dropped 5 bases and J dropped 2 bases, with 10 bases sitting between them. CDR3 DNA: TGTGCCAGCAGTCCCAGAGCGGGCAATCAGCCCCAGCATTTT. Translated: CASSPRAGNQPQHF.

This clonotype came up many times. V gene TRBV6-1 combines with J gene TRBJ2-3; possibly TRBD1 for D (5 bases). CDR1 and CDR2 (germline): MNHNS, SASEGT. The CDR3 extends over 17 amino acids. Trimming took 7 bases from V and 0 from J, leaving 20 bases between them. Here the CDR3 reads CASTPERRTTSTDTQYF. The CDR3, as DNA: TGTGCCAGCACTCCCGAACGCCGGACAACTAGCACAGATACGCAGTATTTT.

Many counts were recorded for this clonotype. J is TRBJ2-1 and V is TRBV7-3; 10 bases fit TRBD1. The germline V gene has CDR1 SGHTA and CDR2 FQGTGA. This CDR3 region has 15 residues. V was pared by 5 bases and J by 5 bases, with 6 bases of the junction left unmatched. CDR3 bases: TGTGCCAGCAGCCTGGGGACAGGGGTAAACAATGAGCAGTTCTTC. Its protein is CASSLGTGVNNEQFF. Supplemented by reference TRBV7-3 and TRBJ2-1, the full variable domain reads GAGVSQTPSNKVTEKGKYVELRCDPISGHTALYWYRQSLGQGPEFLIYFQGTGAADDSGLPNDRFFAVRPEGSVSTLKIQRTERGDSAVYLCASSLGTGVNNEQFFGPGTRLTVL.

This clonotype came up a few times. This chain uses TRBV28 with TRBJ1-2, with a weak D call TRBD1 (6 bases). Looked up from germline, CDR1 is MDHEN and CDR2 is SYDVKM. The CDR3 runs 16 residues. Trimming pared 4 bases from V and 7 bases from J, leaving 22 bases between. CDR3 in amino acids: CASSSFGGRGGSGYTF. The DNA of the CDR3 is TGTGCCAGCAGTTCTTTTGGTGGCAGGGGTGGATCTGGCTACACCTTC.

This clonotype has a count of ten or more. The rearrangement joins TRBV6-5 to TRBJ2-1; 14 positions match TRBD2. The ends lost 5 bases at V and 9 bases at J; junction bases unmatched: 3. The CDR3 runs to 14 residues. CDR1 MNHEY and CDR2 SVGAGI come from the germline V gene. The CDR3: CASSRLAGGSEQFF. CDR3 nucleotide sequence: TGTGCCAGCAGTAGACTAGCGGGAGGGAGTGAGCAGTTCTTC.

This chain's CDR3 is CASSPKVAGKGYNEQFF. The CDR3 DNA sequence: TGTGCCAGCAGCCCGAAGGTAGCGGGAAAAGGCTACAATGAGCAGTTCTTC. The rearrangement links TRBV9 to TRBJ2-1; TRBD2 matches at 8 bases. V was pared by 4 bases and J by 3 bases, with 12 bases of the junction left unmatched. This CDR3 has 17 residues. CDR1 is SGDLS, CDR2 YYNGEE, per germline.

The table lists this clonotype with a few counts. The chain combines TRBV20-1 with TRBJ2-5, with TRBD1 identical over 9 bases. The V gene's germline CDR1 is DFQATT and CDR2 SNEGSKA (reference sequence). V shed 3 bases, J shed 4 bases, and the junction held 12 bases outside the gene matches. This CDR3 has 16 amino acids. Written as DNA, the CDR3 is TGCAGTGCTAGGCCTTGGGACAGGGCGCTCGGAGAGACCCAGTACTTC. It codes for CSARPWDRALGETQYF.

This clonotype was recorded many times. The chain employs TRBV11-2 and TRBJ2-7; a possible D gene is TRBD2 (5 bases). Germline V gene sequence: CDR1 SGHAT, CDR2 FQNNGV. The germline V and J ends were trimmed by 3 bases and 2 bases, with 8 bases remaining between them. The CDR3 is 13 amino acids. CDR3 region: CASSFAGTYEQYF. CDR3 bases: TGTGCCAGCAGCTTCGCCGGGACCTACGAGCAGTACTTC.

This clonotype turned up a few times. The V call is TRBV2, the J call TRBJ2-7, with D possibly matching TRBD2 (6 bases). Per germline, CDR1 SNHLY and CDR2 FYNNEI. This CDR3 region has 14 residues. Deletions cut 8 bases from V and 2 bases from J, with 16 bases between. The CDR3 DNA follows: TGTGCCAGCGGCGGGGTGTCCTCTCCCTACGAGCAGTACTTC. Translated: CASGGVSSPYEQYF.

The chain carries TRBV7-8 and TRBJ2-2; D ambiguous. The CDR3 loop spans 16 amino acids. Looked up from germline, CDR1 is SGHVS and CDR2 is FQNEAQ. Trimming took off 2 bases at V and 0 bases at J, with 10 bases between the two ends. DNA of the CDR3: TGTGCCAGCAGCTTATTCGCCATCGCGAACACCGGGGAGCTGTTTTTT. Its translation: CASSLFAIANTGELFF.

This clonotype came up a few times. The genes are TRBV9 and TRBJ2-1; D unclear. This CDR3 contains 14 residues. The germline V and J ends were trimmed by 0 bases and 5 bases, with 9 bases remaining between them. Germline V gene data show CDR1 as SGDLS and CDR2 as YYNGEE. The CDR3 sequence is CASSVDRRDNEQFF. In DNA, the CDR3 is TGTGCCAGCAGCGTAGATCGAAGGGACAATGAGCAGTTCTTC.

This clonotype was observed a handful of times. V gene TRBV20-1 combines with J gene TRBJ1-5; maybe TRBD1 (5 bases). The germline CDR1 and CDR2 sequences are DFQATT and SNEGSKA (reference sequence). This CDR3 is built from 17 residues. Trimming stripped 5 bases from V and 2 bases from J, with 22 bases between. CDR3 sequence: CSAYRDGGLRGNQPQHF. The DNA for the CDR3 is TGCAGTGCTTATCGGGACGGTGGTTTGCGGGGCAATCAGCCCCAGCATTTT.

This clonotype was recorded many times. The chain has TRBV24-1 and TRBJ2-1, with 7 positions matching TRBD1. The CDR3 is 14 amino acids. J lost 9 bases, V lost 6 bases, and 10 bases had no gene match. In germline, CDR1 is KGHDR, CDR2 SFDVKD. The CDR3 DNA is TGTGCCACCAGTCGACAGGGTGTCACAATTGAGCAGTTCTTC. Protein: CATSRQGVTIEQFF.

In this sample, this clonotype turned up many times. The rearrangement joins TRBV28 to TRBJ2-7; D remains unclear. Between the trimmed V and J ends, which lost 1 base and 4 bases, there was a span of 17 bases. Per germline, CDR1 MDHEN and CDR2 SYDVKM. CDR3 length equals 16 residues. The CDR3 loop reads CASSLFIEDLTYEQYF. The CDR3 DNA sequence: TGTGCCAGCAGTTTATTTATCGAGGACCTAACGTACGAGCAGTACTTC.

In this sample, this clonotype turned up a few times. The chain recombines TRBV13 with TRBJ2-6; the D is unclear. There are 16 residues in the CDR3. The V end lost 0 bases, the J end lost 0 bases, and 6 bases lay between the germline ends. Per the germline V gene, CDR1 is PRHDT and CDR2 is FYEKMQ (reference sequence). The CDR3 DNA is TGTGCCAGCAGCTTAGGCCTGGCCTCTGGGGCCAACGTCCTGACTTTC. Translated: CASSLGLASGANVLTF.

The chain joins TRBV10-3 to TRBJ2-4; unclear D gene. From germline, CDR1 is ENHRY and CDR2 SYGVKD. The CDR3 is 14 residues long. Trimming pared 3 bases from V and 0 bases from J, leaving 6 bases between. CDR3 in amino acids: CAISEALAKNIQYF. The CDR3, as DNA: TGTGCCATCAGTGAAGCGCTAGCCAAAAACATTCAGTACTTC.

This clonotype turned up a few times. The V and J genes are TRBV27 and TRBJ2-7, with 7 bases fitting TRBD1. The CDR3 is 16 amino acids. The J segment lost 4 bases and the V segment lost 9 bases, leaving 18 bases of the junction unmatched. Per germline, CDR1 MNHEY and CDR2 SMNVEV (reference sequence). CDR3 sequence: CASRDRGGRPAYEQYF. The CDR3 bases are TGTGCCAGTCGGGACCGAGGGGGCAGACCTGCTTACGAGCAGTACTTC.

This clonotype was seen only a few times. The J gene is TRBJ2-4, the V gene TRBV20-1; D may be TRBD2 (6 bases). V lost 6 bases, J lost 6 bases, and 18 bases lay in between. Germline V gene data show CDR1 as DFQATT and CDR2 as SNEGSKA (reference sequence). There are 14 residues in the CDR3. CDR3 in amino acids: CSAELHRELNIQYF. The CDR3 DNA reads as TGCAGTGCCGAGCTCCACCGGGAGCTAAACATTCAGTACTTC.

The V gene is TRBV20-1, the J gene TRBJ2-2; D is unresolved. CDR1 DFQATT and CDR2 SNEGSKA come from the germline V gene (reference sequence). This CDR3 has 12 residues. The ends were cut back, 1 base at V and 4 bases at J, with 4 bases in the middle. CDR3: CSARGGTGELFF. DNA for the CDR3: TGCAGTGCTAGAGGGGGCACCGGGGAGCTGTTTTTT.

This clonotype was detected only a few times. The chain joins TRBV28 to TRBJ2-1; 11 nucleotides match TRBD2. Trimming took 6 bases from V and 5 from J; bases not matched to a gene: 0. This CDR3 region has 13 residues. Germline V gene lookup returns CDR1 MDHEN and CDR2 SYDVKM. In DNA form, the CDR3 reads TGTGCCAGCAGGGGACTAGCGGACAATGAGCAGTTCTTC. Translation gives CASRGLADNEQFF.

The chain carries TRBV6-1 and TRBJ1-6; D not certain. Per the germline V gene, CDR1 is MNHNS and CDR2 is SASEGT. Trimming pared 11 bases from V and 0 bases from J, leaving 11 bases between. The CDR3 consists of 14 residues. The CDR3 region is CAVWGSSYNSPLHF. For the CDR3, the DNA is TGTGCCGTATGGGGTAGCTCCTATAATTCACCCCTCCACTTT.